This TCR beta chain was found in a study of naive and memory T cell subsets. Separate alpha and beta amplification began at the second PCR step. Two oligonucleotides, mixed equimolar, formed the beta constant-region primer covering TRBC1 and TRBC2. Nested alpha and beta constant-region primers with the SP2 primer drove four PCR rounds on ligated cDNA. One entry per CDR3 protein, called by TCRdb with MiXCR from the UMI-ligation and nested PCR reads. Of 130,000 to 150,000 distinct CDR3 sequences in the sample, about a sixth were seen once. This clonotype has just a few counts. This CDR3 spans 15 amino acids. Germline values: CDR1 GTSNPN, CDR2 SVGIG (reference sequence). V was shortened by 3 bases and J by 2 bases, with 16 bases between the two germline ends.

This clonotype was sampled from a human donor in good health. This chain connects TRBV30 to TRBJ2-5; perhaps TRBD1 as D (6 bases). Sequencing was carried out using naive CD4+ T cells from blood. CDR3 residues: CAWRDLRTDQETQYF. In DNA, the CDR3 is TGTGCCTGGAGAGACCTTCGGACAGATCAAGAGACCCAGTACTTC.